This T cell receptor (beta chain) was documented in a study of T cell responses to AZD1222 COVID-19 vaccine. This clone was seen a single time. Its antigen is unidentified. TCRdb keeps only in-frame clones here, not all; method: immunoSEQ multiplex PCR. The sample has some 200,000 clones, approximately 90% seen once. General study findings and limits: Most donors were white British, females outnumbered males, and clonal diversity was possibly underestimated.

The V gene's germline CDR1 is MGHRA and CDR2 YSYEKL. V was shortened by 4 bases and J by 5 bases, with 12 bases between the two germline ends. The CDR3 sequence is 13 residues long. The TCR sequence derives from an adult in good health. The material sequenced was peripheral blood, taken on day 0 of AZD1222 vaccination. The rearrangement joins TRBV4-1 to TRBJ2-7; D possibly corresponds to TRBD1 (6 bases). The CDR3 sequence: CASSRGRGDEQYF. CDR3 in DNA: TGCGCCAGCAGCCGCGGCAGGGGCGACGAGCAGTACTTC.